The next 27 T cell receptor beta chains were all read from a single sample in a study of radiation and T cells in renal cell carcinoma. The time point here: blood 4 weeks post-SBRT, at nephrectomy. Treatment denoted: 15 Gy SBRT to primary tumor, nephrectomy 4 weeks later. This table comes from immunoSEQ multiplex PCR, and its TCRdb copy is limited to in-frame clones, with some not included. The table shows 130,000 to 150,000 clones, with approximately 86% occurring only once. The material was blood, obtained from a patient whose treatment included radiotherapy and nephrectomy. These receptors came from a woman aged 45-60 years with renal cell carcinoma.

The J gene is TRBJ2-5, the V gene TRBV10-3; no reliable D call. Trimming removed 10 bases at V and 4 bases at J, with 16 bases between. The germline gives CDR1 ENHRY, CDR2 SYGVKD. This CDR3 contains 13 residues. CDR3 DNA sequence: TGTGCCACCAACCCTAGAGCCGGAGAGACCCAGTACTTC. It encodes CATNPRAGETQYF.

The rearrangement links TRBV14 to TRBJ2-2, with D perhaps matching TRBD1 (5 bases). This CDR3 has 15 amino acids. V lost 3 bases and J 2 bases, leaving 10 bases between the germline ends. Germline V CDR1 and CDR2: SGHDN, FVKESK. The DNA of the CDR3 is TGTGCCAGCAGCCACCCCAGGGTTAACACCGGGGAGCTGTTTTTT. Its translation is CASSHPRVNTGELFF.

Here the CDR3 DNA reads TGCGCCAGTCTTGGACCGACAGCCTACGAGCAGTACTTC. Translation: CASLGPTAYEQYF. The chain has TRBV10-2 and TRBJ2-7; D is possibly TRBD1 (5 bases). Germline lookup yields CDR1 WSHSY and CDR2 SAAADI. The CDR3 has 13 residues. V lost 9 bases, J lost 2 bases, and 14 bases lay in between.

CDR3 region: CASSLEGFVGSYGYTF. Written as DNA, the CDR3 is TGTGCCAGCAGCTTAGAAGGCTTTGTAGGGTCCTATGGCTACACCTTC. This chain uses TRBV11-2 with TRBJ1-2; D gene unclear. V was shortened by 0 bases and J by 4 bases, with 15 bases between the two germline ends. The CDR3 covers 16 residues. Per germline, CDR1 SGHAT and CDR2 FQNNGV.

This chain links TRBV5-5 with TRBJ1-1, with D hard to call. The CDR3 sequence is 13 residues long. The ends were cut back, 0 bases at V and 11 bases at J, with 14 bases in the middle. The germline V gene has CDR1 SGHKS and CDR2 YYEKEE (reference sequence). The DNA of the CDR3 is TGTGCCAGCAGCTTGGGACGGGAGCCGGGGGCTTTCTTT. Protein product: CASSLGREPGAFF.

The V call is TRBV18, the J call TRBJ2-5, with 8 bases that match TRBD2. The end of the DNA aligns better with TRBJ2-7, so the J call may be wrong. Germline lookup yields CDR1 KGHSH and CDR2 LQKENI. There are 13 residues in the CDR3. In nucleotides, the CDR3 is TGTGCCAGCTCACCTAGCGGGAACTACGAGCAGTACTTC. It codes for CASSPSGNYEQYF.

J is TRBJ2-1 and V is TRBV10-1; 7 nucleotides line up with TRBD1. Trimming at V came to 2 bases and at J to 6 bases, leaving 10 bases not matched to a gene. The CDR3 is 16 amino acids. CDR1 is WNHNN and CDR2 is SYGVQD in the germline V gene (reference sequence). The CDR3 DNA follows: TGCGCCAGCAGTGAGGCGACAGGGAACTCACTCAATGAGCAGTTCTTC. Translated, it gives CASSEATGNSLNEQFF.

The chain combines TRBV28 with TRBJ1-4; D ambiguous. The CDR3 runs 12 residues. CDR1 and CDR2 from the germline V gene are MDHEN and SYDVKM. V lost 8 bases to trimming and J lost 0 bases, with 4 bases between them. This chain's CDR3 is CASGATNEKLFF. DNA for the CDR3: TGTGCCAGCGGCGCAACTAATGAAAAACTGTTTTTT.

The gene calls are TRBV6-5 and TRBJ2-7, with 7 bases that match TRBD2. V lost 7 bases, J lost 4 bases, and 10 bases stayed unmatched. CDR1 MNHEY and CDR2 SVGAGI come from the germline V gene. The length of the CDR3 is 14 residues. DNA of the CDR3: TGTGCCAGCAAACTGGGACTATCGGGTTACGAGCAGTACTTC. It yields the protein CASKLGLSGYEQYF.

The chain employs TRBV6-4 and TRBJ1-2; D is ambiguous. Trimming took off 5 bases at V and 6 bases at J, with 13 bases between the two ends. This CDR3 is 13 amino acids long. Germline-derived CDR1 and CDR2 are MRHNA and SNTAGT. Here the CDR3 DNA reads TGTGCCAGCAGTCCCAGCACGAGGGATGGCTACACCTTC. Its protein is CASSPSTRDGYTF.

The chain combines TRBV7-2 with TRBJ1-1, with a possible D match to TRBD1 (6 bases). Germline CDR1 reads SGHTA; CDR2 reads FQGNSA. The CDR3 contains 15 residues. Trimming removed 5 bases at V and 0 bases at J, with 13 bases between. CDR3 protein: CASSTATGLNTEAFF. CDR3 sequence (DNA): TGTGCCAGCAGCACAGCGACAGGATTGAACACTGAAGCTTTCTTT.

A single count supports this clone. The V gene is TRBV10-2, the J gene TRBJ2-2; D unclear. V was cut by 3 bases and J by 1 base, with 6 bases left in between. The germline CDR1 and CDR2 sequences are WSHSY and SAAADI. This CDR3 is built from 14 residues. The CDR3 loop reads CASSDSLNTGELFF. The DNA of the CDR3 is TGCGCCAGCAGTGATTCACTGAACACCGGGGAGCTGTTTTTT.

The chain recombines TRBV7-3 with TRBJ2-3; unclear D gene. CDR1 and CDR2 (germline): SGHTA, FQGTGA. V was clipped by 0 bases and J by 1 base, with 11 bases between them. The CDR3 has 16 amino acids. The CDR3 sequence: CASSLTTGSGTDTQYF. DNA for the CDR3: TGTGCCAGCAGCTTAACGACGGGTTCTGGCACAGATACGCAGTATTTT.

The CDR3 coding sequence is TGTGCCAGTAGTCAACAGGGGGCCGGTGGGGCCAACGTCCTGACTTTC. It specifies CASSQQGAGGANVLTF. The chain employs TRBV19 and TRBJ2-6; 9 bases are a match to TRBD1. Losses at the gene ends were 5 bases for V and 3 bases for J; bases not matched to a gene: 5. The CDR3 is 16 amino acids. CDR1 and CDR2 (germline): LNHDA, SQIVND (reference sequence).

The gene calls are TRBV28 and TRBJ1-4, with 9 nucleotides matching TRBD1. J gave up 8 bases and V 5 bases, and 12 bases lay outside the gene matches. CDR3 length: 16 residues. CDR1 MDHEN and CDR2 SYDVKM come from the germline V gene. CDR3 in amino acids: CASSRGTGGRHEKLFF. CDR3 in DNA: TGTGCCAGCAGTCGAGGTACAGGGGGCCGTCACGAAAAACTGTTTTTT.

The chain has TRBV18 and TRBJ2-7, with 8 bases matching TRBD1. The CDR3 totals 13 residues. The V segment lost 3 bases and the J segment 4 bases; nucleotides outside the gene matches: 2. The germline V gene encodes CDR1 KGHSH and CDR2 LQKENI. The CDR3 coding sequence is TGTGCCAGCTCACCGGGACAGGAATACGAGCAGTACTTC. Protein: CASSPGQEYEQYF. Combining the CDR3 with reference TRBV18 and TRBJ2-7 gives the whole variable domain NAGVMQNPRHLVRRRGQEARLRCSPMKGHSHVYWYRQLPEEGLKFMVYLQKENIIDESGMPKERFSAEFPKEGPSILRIQQVVRGDSAAYFCASSPGQEYEQYFGPGTRLTVT.

V and J are TRBV27 and TRBJ1-3; 9 bases map to TRBD1. The germline V gene has CDR1 MNHEY and CDR2 SMNVEV (reference sequence). V lost 5 bases, J lost 7 bases, and 3 bases stayed unmatched. The CDR3 extends over 13 amino acids. CDR3 in amino acids: CASSPGQGNTIYF. DNA for the CDR3: TGTGCCAGCAGTCCTGGACAGGGGAACACCATATATTTT.

The rearrangement links TRBV10-3 to TRBJ1-1, with unresolved D. The V gene's germline CDR1 is ENHRY and CDR2 SYGVKD. Trimming removed 2 bases at V and 0 bases at J, with 7 bases between. This CDR3 spans 14 amino acids. The CDR3 loop is CAISEGDLNTEAFF. CDR3 DNA sequence: TGTGCCATCAGTGAGGGGGATCTGAACACTGAAGCTTTCTTT.

The chain uses TRBV25-1 and TRBJ1-1; a weak D match, TRBD1 (5 bases). Trimming shortened V by 3 bases and J by 1 base, and 18 bases separated the two germline ends. The CDR3 totals 17 residues. Germline CDR1 reads MGHDK; CDR2 reads SYGVNS. The chain's CDR3 is CASSDLYSGTENTEAFF. The CDR3 nucleotides are TGTGCCAGCAGTGACCTTTATTCCGGGACGGAGAACACTGAAGCTTTCTTT.

The chain employs TRBV7-2 and TRBJ1-4; no reliable D call. The CDR3 runs 17 residues. CDR1 and CDR2 from the germline V gene are SGHTA and FQGNSA. V lost 1 base to trimming and J lost 10 bases, with 22 bases between them. CDR3 sequence (DNA): TGTGCCAGCAGCTTAGTGGCGTTGCCAGGCCGTGCCGGAAAACTGTTTTTT. It yields the protein CASSLVALPGRAGKLFF.

The sample holds one count of this clone. This chain joins TRBV6-1 and TRBJ1-1; weak D call: TRBD1 (6 bases). V gave up 4 bases and J gave up 3 bases, with 15 bases separating them. Per germline, CDR1 MNHNS and CDR2 SASEGT. The CDR3 runs to 15 residues. The CDR3 DNA sequence: TGTGCCAGCAGTGCACAGGGATGGACGGACACTGAAGCTTTCTTT. It codes for CASSAQGWTDTEAFF.

V gene TRBV27 combines with J gene TRBJ1-6; tentatively, D is TRBD1 (5 bases). V was trimmed by 2 bases and J by 0 bases, leaving 14 bases between them. Germline lookup yields CDR1 MNHEY and CDR2 SMNVEV (reference sequence). This CDR3 region has 18 residues. CDR3 region: CASSLAGRSISYNSPLHF. CDR3 nucleotides: TGTGCCAGCAGTTTAGCGGGACGCTCGATCTCCTATAATTCACCCCTCCACTTT.

The chain links TRBV19 to TRBJ1-5; D is uncertain. The germline V gene has CDR1 LNHDA and CDR2 SQIVND (reference sequence). V was cut by 10 bases and J by 2 bases, with 18 bases left in between. The CDR3 consists of 15 residues. The CDR3 sequence is CATQYAIGGNQPQHF. The DNA of the CDR3 is TGTGCCACCCAGTACGCTATTGGGGGCAATCAGCCCCAGCATTTT.

This clone was detected only once. The chain uses TRBV4-2 and TRBJ2-1; D gene unclear. Per the germline V gene, CDR1 is LGHNA and CDR2 is YNFKEQ. V was clipped by 0 bases and J by 0 bases, with 9 bases between them. This CDR3 is built from 16 residues. As DNA, the CDR3 is TGTGCCAGCAGCCAAGATATATCTAGCTCCTACAATGAGCAGTTCTTC. This sequence encodes CASSQDISSSYNEQFF.

The rearrangement links TRBV19 to TRBJ2-7, with D possibly matching TRBD2 (6 bases). This CDR3 is 15 amino acids long. Trimming stripped 3 bases from V and 0 bases from J, with 12 bases between. Germline assignment: CDR1 LNHDA and CDR2 SQIVND (reference sequence). The CDR3 is CASSIGDSGSYEQYF. The CDR3 DNA reads TGTGCCAGTAGTATCGGGGACTCTGGCTCCTACGAGCAGTACTTC. Complete variable domain (other parts from reference TRBV19 and TRBJ2-7): DGGITQSPKYLFRKEGQNVTLSCEQNLNHDAMYWYRQDPGQGLRLIYYSQIVNDFQKGDIAEGYSVSREKKESFPLTVTSAQKNPTAFYLCASSIGDSGSYEQYFGPGTRLTVT.

V and J are TRBV5-4 and TRBJ1-1; perhaps TRBD1 as D (5 bases). The CDR3 covers 15 residues. V was trimmed by 7 bases and J by 1 base, leaving 17 bases between them. The germline V gene has CDR1 SGHNT and CDR2 YYREEE (reference sequence). The chain's CDR3 is CASSNPGAGNTEAFF. The CDR3 DNA is TGTGCCAGCTCGAACCCCGGGGCGGGGAACACTGAAGCTTTCTTT.

CDR3 bases: TGTGCCAGCAGCAGGGACAGGGCGGGCTTCGGAAACACCATATATTTT. Its protein product is CASSRDRAGFGNTIYF. The chain joins TRBV5-4 to TRBJ1-3; 9 bases fit TRBD1. From germline, CDR1 is SGHNT and CDR2 YYREEE (reference sequence). The CDR3 is 16 residues long. V gave up 4 bases and J gave up 4 bases; unmatched junction bases: 9.